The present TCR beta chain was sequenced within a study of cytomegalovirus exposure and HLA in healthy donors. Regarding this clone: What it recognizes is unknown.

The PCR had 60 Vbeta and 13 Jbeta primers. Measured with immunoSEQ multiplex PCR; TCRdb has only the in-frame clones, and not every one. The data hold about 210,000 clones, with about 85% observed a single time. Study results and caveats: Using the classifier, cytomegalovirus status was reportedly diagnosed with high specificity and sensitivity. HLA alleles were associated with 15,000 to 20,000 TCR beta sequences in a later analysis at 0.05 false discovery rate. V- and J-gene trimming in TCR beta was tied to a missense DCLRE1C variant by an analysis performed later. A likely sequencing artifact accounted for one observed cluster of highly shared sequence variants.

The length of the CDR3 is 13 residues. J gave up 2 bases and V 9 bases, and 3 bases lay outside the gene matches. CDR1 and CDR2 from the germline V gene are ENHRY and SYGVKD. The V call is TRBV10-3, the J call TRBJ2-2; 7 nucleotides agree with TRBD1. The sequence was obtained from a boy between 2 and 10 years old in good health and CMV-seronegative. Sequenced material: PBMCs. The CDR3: CAIWTGNTGELFF. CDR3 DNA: TGTGCCATATGGACAGGAAACACCGGGGAGCTGTTTTTT.